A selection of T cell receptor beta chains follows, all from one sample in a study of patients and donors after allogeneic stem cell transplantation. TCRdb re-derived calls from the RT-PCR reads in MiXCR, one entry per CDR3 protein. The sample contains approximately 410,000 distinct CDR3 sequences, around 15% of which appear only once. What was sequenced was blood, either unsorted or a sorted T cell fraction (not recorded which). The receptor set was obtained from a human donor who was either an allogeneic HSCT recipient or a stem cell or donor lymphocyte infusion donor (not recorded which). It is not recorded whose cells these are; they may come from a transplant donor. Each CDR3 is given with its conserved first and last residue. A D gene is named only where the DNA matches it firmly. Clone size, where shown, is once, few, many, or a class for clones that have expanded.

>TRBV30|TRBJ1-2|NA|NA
TGTGCCTGGCCTAGGGGGGGTTCCTATGGCTACACCTTC
CAWPRGGSYGYTF
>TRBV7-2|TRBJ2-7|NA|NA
TGTGCCAGCAGCTTAGGACAGTACCGCTCCTACGAGCAGTACTTC
CASSLGQYRSYEQYF
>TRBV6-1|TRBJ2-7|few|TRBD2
TGTGCCAGCAGTGAGGGGGGGAGGTACGAGCAGTACTTC
CASSEGGRYEQYF
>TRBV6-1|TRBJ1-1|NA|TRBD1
TGTGCCAGCAGCCACAGGGGTCTCGGGACTGAAGCTTTCTTT
CASSHRGLGTEAFF
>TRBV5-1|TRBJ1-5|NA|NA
TGCGCCAGCAGCTTGGACCCCCATCAGCCCCAGCATTTT
CASSLDPHQPQHF
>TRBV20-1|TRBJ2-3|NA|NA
TGCAGTGCTAGAGTCGGGAGCAGTAACACAGATACGCAGTATTTT
CSARVGSSNTDTQYF
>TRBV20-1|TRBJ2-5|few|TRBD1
TGCAGTGCTAGAGTTGGTTTAGGGACAGGGAGACGGGAGACCCAGTACTTC
CSARVGLGTGRRETQYF
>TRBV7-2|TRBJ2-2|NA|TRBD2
TGTGCCAGCAGCCCACGCCGCGGGACTAGTCCTCGCGGGGAGCTGTTTTTT
CASSPRRGTSPRGELFF
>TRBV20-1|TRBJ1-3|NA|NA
TGCAGTGCCAGCAATGGAAACACCATATATTTT
CSASNGNTIYF
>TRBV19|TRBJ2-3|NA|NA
TGTGCCACAAGGAGGGGAACAGATACGCAGTATTTT
CATRRGTDTQYF